The T cell receptor beta chain described here comes from a study of blood T cell repertoires in COVID-19. As for the study in general: The United States, Italy and Spain were the sources of the acute and convalescent COVID-19 samples. Sample material is recorded as cDNA or gDNA derived from T cells, B-cell-depleted T cells, or PBMCs.

Authors' data handling: How many nucleated cells were present was estimated from reference gene primer amplification. Sequenced by immunoSEQ multiplex PCR; TCRdb stores in-frame clones only, minus some. The V and J calls and the clone size are those of that table, but D and trimming were determined from the DNA. The profile shows around 100,000 clones, roughly 81% of them singletons. The sequenced sample consisted of peripheral blood. The receptor was derived from a human donor in a cohort sampled during active COVID-19.

CDR3 in amino acids: CASSYSGRTYEKLFF. Here the CDR3 DNA reads TGTGCCAGCAGTTACTCAGGTCGGACTTATGAAAAACTGTTTTTT. The V call is TRBV6-2 or TRBV6-3, the J call TRBJ1-4; no firm D call. The V gene lost 0 bases and the J gene lost 6 bases, with 11 bases spanning the gap. This CDR3 is 15 amino acids long. The germline V gene has CDR1 MNHEY and CDR2 SVGEGT.